Listed here is a single T cell receptor beta chain. The sample originates from a study of blood T cell repertoires in COVID-19. Study-level background: Samples taken during acute and convalescent COVID-19 were collected in the United States, Italy and Spain.

Sequencing used immunoSEQ multiplex PCR; TCRdb keeps in-frame clones, though not all of them. Of under 90,000 clones in the sample, 91% are singletons; the top ten hold 7.3%. V lost 4 bases to trimming and J lost 5 bases; unmatched junction nucleotides: 12. The CDR3 totals 16 residues. Germline V CDR1 and CDR2: WNHNN, SYGVQD (reference sequence). The receptor was derived from a man aged 40-50 years with COVID-19, enrolled during active disease. The chain uses TRBV10-1 and TRBJ2-5, with TRBD2 matching over 8 bases. Sequenced input: peripheral blood. The CDR3 nucleotides are TGCGCCAGCAGTGGCCGCGCGGGGGGCCCTGTGGAGACCCAGTACTTC. It yields the protein CASSGRAGGPVETQYF.